The 23 T cell receptor beta chains presented below share a single source sample, sequenced in a study of blood T cells in healthy people across ages. Using a J-beta primer mix together with a sample-barcoded 5' primer, a second PCR was run for roughly 7 to 11 cycles. TCRdb itself ran the 5' RACE reads through MiXCR, one entry per CDR3 protein. Of about 670,000 distinct CDR3 sequences listed, over 40% are singletons. The sequenced sample was blood. The origin of the receptors is a woman of 80 years or more in good health.

The V and J genes are TRBV19 and TRBJ2-2; D is ambiguous. V was cut by 1 base and J by 8 bases, with 14 bases left in between. Germline loops: CDR1 LNHDA, CDR2 SQIVND (reference sequence). CDR3 length: 15 amino acids. In nucleotides, the CDR3 is TGTGCCAGTAGTATAGGGAGCCCAGTTCCGGGGGAGCTGTTTTTT. Translation: CASSIGSPVPGELFF.

This clonotype appeared a single time. V and J are TRBV12-3 or TRBV12-4 and TRBJ1-5; 7 nucleotides agree with TRBD1. The CDR3 contains 13 residues. With V trimmed by 6 bases and J by 5 bases, 4 bases remained unmatched. This CDR3 reads CASRPTGDQPQHF. Here the CDR3 DNA reads TGTGCCAGCAGACCCACAGGGGATCAGCCCCAGCATTTT.

The rearrangement joins TRBV6-5 to TRBJ2-1; 7 bases map to TRBD1. The CDR3 totals 15 residues. Germline V gene sequence: CDR1 MNHEY, CDR2 SVGAGI. Trimming at V came to 0 bases and at J to 5 bases, leaving 4 bases not matched to a gene. In DNA, the CDR3 is TGTGCCAGCAGTTACTCGCCGGGACAGAACAATGAGCAGTTCTTC. The encoded protein is CASSYSPGQNNEQFF.

The chain combines TRBV2 with TRBJ2-5; TRBD1 agrees at 8 bases. The CDR3 is 12 residues long. V gave up 6 bases and J gave up 4 bases; unmatched junction bases: 1. Germline assignment: CDR1 SNHLY and CDR2 FYNNEI. The CDR3, as DNA: TGTGCCAGCAGGGACAGGGTAGAGACCCAGTACTTC. This encodes CASRDRVETQYF.

This clonotype was detected only a few times. V is TRBV12-3 or TRBV12-4 and J is TRBJ2-3; TRBD2 matches at 12 bases. J gave up 1 base and V 3 bases, and 11 bases lay outside the gene matches. This CDR3 spans 19 amino acids. CDR3 nucleotide sequence: TGTGCCAGCAGTTTTGGTCTAACTAGCGGGGGGCTGGGCACAGATACGCAGTATTTT. Translation gives CASSFGLTSGGLGTDTQYF.

Concerning this clonotype: The junction and the germline gene differ at one end; a read error may be behind it. The rearrangement joins TRBV12-3 or TRBV12-4 to TRBJ1-2; no clear D gene. There are 14 residues in the CDR3. The CDR3 nucleotides are TGTGCCGGCAGGTTAGGGCAGAGCAACTATGGCTACACCTTC. As protein: CAGRLGQSNYGYTF.

The CDR3 loop is CSVDRQTDTQYF. In DNA, the CDR3 is TGCAGCGTTGACCGTCAGACCGATACGCAGTATTTT. V gene TRBV29-1 combines with J gene TRBJ2-3; D gene unclear. Germline lookup yields CDR1 SQVTM and CDR2 ANQGSEA. V lost 3 bases and J 6 bases, leaving 10 bases between the germline ends. The length of the CDR3 is 12 residues.

This clonotype was detected ten times or more. The V and J genes are TRBV12-3 or TRBV12-4 and TRBJ2-1, with 7 bases identical to TRBD2. V trimming: 6 bases; J trimming: 4 bases; junction bases outside the gene matches: 9. This CDR3 region has 15 residues. As DNA, the CDR3 is TGTGCCAGCAGGACCGGGACTACCACGTACAATGAGCAGTTCTTC. Its protein is CASRTGTTTYNEQFF.

In regard to this clonotype: This may be a read error, as it is one base from a much larger clone. This chain connects TRBV12-3 or TRBV12-4 to TRBJ2-1, with 12 bases identical to TRBD1. The CDR3 has 16 residues. J gave up 8 bases and V 2 bases, and 7 bases lay outside the gene matches. The CDR3, as DNA: TGTGCCAGCAGTTTACCCGGGACAGGGGGCTGGGATGAGCAGTTCTTC. Amino acid sequence: CASSLPGTGGWDEQFF.

V is TRBV11-2 and J is TRBJ2-1; 8 bases map to TRBD1. V was clipped by 5 bases and J by 0 bases; unmatched bases: 3. Germline CDR1 SGHAT, CDR2 FQNNGV. The CDR3 has 15 amino acids. CDR3: CASSITGGSYNEQFF. The CDR3 DNA reads as TGTGCCAGCAGCATTACAGGGGGCTCCTACAATGAGCAGTTCTTC.

This clonotype came up a few times. This chain joins TRBV27 and TRBJ2-6, with a possible D match to TRBD1 (6 bases). Germline V CDR1 and CDR2: MNHEY, SMNVEV (reference sequence). Between the trimmed V and J ends, which lost 0 bases and 5 bases, there was a span of 11 bases. This CDR3 is built from 16 residues. DNA for the CDR3: TGTGCCAGCAGTTTATCAGCAGGGGCTCGGGCCAACGTCCTGACTTTC. Protein product: CASSLSAGARANVLTF.

The chain carries TRBV5-1 and TRBJ2-3; maybe TRBD2 (5 bases). CDR3 length: 14 residues. V lost 4 bases and J 3 bases, leaving 12 bases between the germline ends. Per germline, CDR1 SGHRS and CDR2 YFSETQ. The CDR3 region has the DNA TGCGCCAGCAGCGTGGAAGCGGAGACAGATACGCAGTATTTT. This codes for CASSVEAETDTQYF. Full variable domain (remainder filled in from reference TRBV5-1 and TRBJ2-3): KAGVTQTPRYLIKTRGQQVTLSCSPISGHRSVSWYQQTPGQGLQFLFEYFSETQRNKGNFPGRFSGRQFSNSRSEMNVSTLELGDSALYLCASSVEAETDTQYFGPGTRLTVL.

J is TRBJ2-5 and V is TRBV3-1, with D possibly TRBD2 on 6 matching bases. Germline CDR1 reads LGHDT; CDR2 reads YNNKEL (reference sequence). This CDR3 contains 15 residues. The ends were cut back, 6 bases at V and 5 bases at J, with 19 bases in the middle. CDR3: CASRSSGHSGETQYF. The DNA for the CDR3 is TGTGCCAGCAGATCAAGCGGGCACAGCGGGGAGACCCAGTACTTC.

Concerning this clonotype itself: Since a much larger clone is just one base distant, this may be a read error. The chain recombines TRBV9 with TRBJ2-5; D possibly matches TRBD1 or TRBD2 (5 bases each). The CDR3 is made up of 13 amino acids. Germline CDR1 and CDR2: SGDLS and YYNGEE. Trimming stripped 3 bases from V and 5 bases from J, with 11 bases between. CDR3 nucleotide sequence: TGTGCCAGCAGCGGACGGGACCGGGAGACCCAGTACTTC. This sequence encodes CASSGRDRETQYF. Full variable domain (outside the CDR3, taken from reference TRBV9 and TRBJ2-5): DSGVTQTPKHLITATGQRVTLRCSPRSGDLSVYWYQQSLDQGLQFLIQYYNGEERAKGNILERFSAQQFPDLHSELNLSSLELGDSALYFCASSGRDRETQYFGPGTRLLVL.

Comments on this clonotype: Given a much more abundant clone one base away, this may be a read error. The chain is built from TRBV9 and TRBJ2-3; 8 positions match TRBD2. V gave up 4 bases and J gave up 6 bases; unmatched junction bases: 10. Per the germline V gene, CDR1 is SGDLS and CDR2 is YYNGEE. The CDR3 runs to 15 residues. CDR3 DNA: TGTGCCAGCAGCAGTTCGGGGGGGCCCTCGGATACGCAGTATTTT. It codes for CASSSSGGPSDTQYF.

This clonotype was seen repeatedly, ten times or more. This chain links TRBV7-9 with TRBJ1-6, with D tentatively TRBD1 (6 bases). Germline loops: CDR1 SEHNR, CDR2 FQNEAQ (reference sequence). V was clipped by 5 bases and J by 7 bases, with 9 bases between them. This CDR3 contains 13 residues. DNA of the CDR3: TGTGCCAGCAGCCCTACAGGGAATTCACCCCTCCACTTT. Protein product: CASSPTGNSPLHF.

This clonotype showed up just a few times. The rearrangement joins TRBV7-9 to TRBJ1-1; a weak D match, TRBD1 (5 bases). This CDR3 is 16 amino acids long. Germline values: CDR1 SEHNR, CDR2 FQNEAQ (reference sequence). Trimming took off 3 bases at V and 4 bases at J, with 18 bases between the two ends. CDR3 residues: CASSFPPTVRSTEAFF. As DNA, the CDR3 is TGTGCCAGCAGCTTCCCCCCGACAGTCCGGAGCACTGAAGCTTTCTTT. The full variable domain, its missing parts supplied by reference TRBV7-9 and TRBJ1-1, is DTGVSQNPRHKITKRGQNVTFRCDPISEHNRLYWYRQTLGQGPEFLTYFQNEAQLEKSRLLSDRFSAERPKGSFSTLEIQRTEQGDSAMYLCASSFPPTVRSTEAFFGQGTRLTVV.

This clonotype occurred many times. This sequence joins TRBV20-1 and TRBJ1-2; D is ambiguous. Trimming stripped 0 bases from V and 2 bases from J, with 7 bases between. The CDR3 is 13 residues long. From germline, CDR1 is DFQATT and CDR2 SNEGSKA (reference sequence). The CDR3 nucleotides are TGCAGTGCTAGAGACGGGGAGAACTATGGCTACACCTTC. Its protein product is CSARDGENYGYTF.

The chain couples TRBV29-1 to TRBJ2-7; perhaps TRBD1 as D (5 bases). The CDR3 covers 13 residues. Per germline, CDR1 SQVTM and CDR2 ANQGSEA. With 6 bases removed from V and 2 bases from J, the gap between germline ends came to 14 bases. CDR3 amino acids: CSVKSRDTYEQYF. The CDR3 DNA follows: TGCAGCGTGAAGAGCAGGGATACCTACGAGCAGTACTTC.

The chain uses TRBV5-5 and TRBJ2-7; TRBD1 agrees at 9 bases. V lost 4 bases to trimming and J lost 3 bases; unmatched junction nucleotides: 8. CDR3 length: 15 amino acids. The germline V gene has CDR1 SGHKS and CDR2 YYEKEE (reference sequence). CDR3 DNA sequence: TGTGCCAGCAGCCCGGACAGGGGAGGAAGCTACGAGCAGTACTTC. This gives the protein CASSPDRGGSYEQYF.

V and J are TRBV30 and TRBJ2-2; no clear D. The CDR3 covers 12 residues. Germline V gene sequence: CDR1 GTSNPN, CDR2 SVGIG (reference sequence). The germline V and J ends were trimmed by 1 base and 8 bases, with 8 bases remaining between them. The CDR3 protein is CAWSGAMGELFF. The CDR3 DNA is TGTGCCTGGAGTGGGGCTATGGGGGAGCTGTTTTTT.

The chain has TRBV20-1 and TRBJ2-1; maybe TRBD2 (6 bases). The J call may be incorrect, as the DNA end agrees better with TRBJ2-7. In germline, CDR1 is DFQATT, CDR2 SNEGSKA (reference sequence). The CDR3 totals 15 residues. The CDR3 region has the DNA TGCAGTGCTAGAGGAGGCGGGGACTCCTACAATGAGCAGTACTTC. Its translation: CSARGGGDSYNEQYF.

The chain is built from TRBV12-3 or TRBV12-4 and TRBJ1-2, with D unresolved. V shed 0 bases and J shed 0 bases, with 5 bases lying between them. The CDR3 spans 14 residues. The CDR3 DNA follows: TGTGCCAGCAGTTTAGCCTCGTCTAACTATGGCTACACCTTC. Its protein product is CASSLASSNYGYTF.